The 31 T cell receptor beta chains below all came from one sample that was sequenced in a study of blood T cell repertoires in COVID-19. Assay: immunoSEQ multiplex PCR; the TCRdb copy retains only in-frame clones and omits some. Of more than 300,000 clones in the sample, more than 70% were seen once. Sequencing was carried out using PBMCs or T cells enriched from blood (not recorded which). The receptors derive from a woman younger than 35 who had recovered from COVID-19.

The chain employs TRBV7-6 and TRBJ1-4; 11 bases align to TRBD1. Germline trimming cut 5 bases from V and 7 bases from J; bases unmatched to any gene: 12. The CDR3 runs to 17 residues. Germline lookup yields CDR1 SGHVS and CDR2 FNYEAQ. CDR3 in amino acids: CASSRDRGRGTGEKLFF. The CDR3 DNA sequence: TGTGCCAGCAGCCGGGACAGGGGGAGGGGGACAGGTGAAAAACTGTTTTTT.

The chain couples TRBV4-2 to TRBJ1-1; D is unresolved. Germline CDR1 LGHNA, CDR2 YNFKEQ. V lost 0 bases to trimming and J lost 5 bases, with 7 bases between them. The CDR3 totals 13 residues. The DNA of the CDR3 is TGTGCCAGCAGCCAAGAAACTGGTACTGAAGCTTTCTTT. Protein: CASSQETGTEAFF.

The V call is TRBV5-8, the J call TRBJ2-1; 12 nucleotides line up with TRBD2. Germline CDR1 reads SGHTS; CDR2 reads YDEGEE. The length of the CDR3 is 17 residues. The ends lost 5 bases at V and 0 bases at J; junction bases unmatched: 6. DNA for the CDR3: TGTGCCAGCAGTGGACTAGCGGGGTCTTTCTCCTACAATGAGCAGTTCTTC. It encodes CASSGLAGSFSYNEQFF.

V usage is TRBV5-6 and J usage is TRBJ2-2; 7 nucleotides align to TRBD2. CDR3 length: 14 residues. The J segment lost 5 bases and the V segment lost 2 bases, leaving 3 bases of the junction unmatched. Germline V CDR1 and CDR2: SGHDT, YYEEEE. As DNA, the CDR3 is TGTGCCAGCAGCTTCAAACTAGCGACCGGGGAGCTGTTTTTT. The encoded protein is CASSFKLATGELFF. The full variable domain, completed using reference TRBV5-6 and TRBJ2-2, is DAGVTQSPTHLIKTRGQQVTLRCSPKSGHDTVSWYQQALGQGPQFIFQYYEEEERQRGNFPDRFSGHQFPNYSSELNVNALLLGDSALYLCASSFKLATGELFFGEGSRLTVL.

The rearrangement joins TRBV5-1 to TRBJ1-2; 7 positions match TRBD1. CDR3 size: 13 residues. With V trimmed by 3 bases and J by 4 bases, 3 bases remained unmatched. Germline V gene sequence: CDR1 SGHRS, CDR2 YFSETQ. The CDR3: CASSWDSPYGYTF. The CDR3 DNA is TGCGCCAGCAGCTGGGACAGCCCCTATGGCTACACCTTC. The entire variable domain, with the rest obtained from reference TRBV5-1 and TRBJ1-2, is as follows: KAGVTQTPRYLIKTRGQQVTLSCSPISGHRSVSWYQQTPGQGLQFLFEYFSETQRNKGNFPGRFSGRQFSNSRSEMNVSTLELGDSALYLCASSWDSPYGYTFGSGTRLTVV.

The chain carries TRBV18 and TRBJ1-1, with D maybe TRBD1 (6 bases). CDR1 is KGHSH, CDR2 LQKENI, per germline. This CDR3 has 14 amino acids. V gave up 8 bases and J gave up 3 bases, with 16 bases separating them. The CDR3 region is CASPGGGQDTEAFF. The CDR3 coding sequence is TGTGCCAGCCCTGGGGGGGGGCAGGACACTGAAGCTTTCTTT.

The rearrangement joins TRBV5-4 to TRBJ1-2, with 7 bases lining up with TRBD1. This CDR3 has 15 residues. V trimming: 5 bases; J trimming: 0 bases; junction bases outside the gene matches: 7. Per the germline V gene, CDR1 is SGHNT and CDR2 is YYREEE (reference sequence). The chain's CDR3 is CASRPGTASNYGYTF. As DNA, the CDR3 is TGTGCCAGCAGACCCGGGACAGCGTCTAACTATGGCTACACCTTC.

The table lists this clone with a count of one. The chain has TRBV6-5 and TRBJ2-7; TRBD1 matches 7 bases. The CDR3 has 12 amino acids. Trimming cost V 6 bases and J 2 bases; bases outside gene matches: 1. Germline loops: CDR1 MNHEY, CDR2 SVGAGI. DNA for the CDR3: TGTGCCAGCAGCCAGGGGGCCTACGAGCAGTACTTC. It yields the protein CASSQGAYEQYF.

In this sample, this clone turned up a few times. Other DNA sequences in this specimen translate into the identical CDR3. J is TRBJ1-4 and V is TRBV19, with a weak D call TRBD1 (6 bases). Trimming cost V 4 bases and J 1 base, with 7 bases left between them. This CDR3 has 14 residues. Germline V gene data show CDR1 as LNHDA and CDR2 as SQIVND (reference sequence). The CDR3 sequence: CASSSRGTNEKLFF. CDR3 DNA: TGTGCCAGTAGTAGCAGGGGAACTAATGAAAAACTGTTTTTT.

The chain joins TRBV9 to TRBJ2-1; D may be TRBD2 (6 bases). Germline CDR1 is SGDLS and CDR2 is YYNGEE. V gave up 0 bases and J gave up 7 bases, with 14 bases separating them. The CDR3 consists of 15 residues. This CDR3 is CASSVAGDGRNEQFF. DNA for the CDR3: TGTGCCAGCAGCGTAGCGGGGGATGGGCGGAATGAGCAGTTCTTC.

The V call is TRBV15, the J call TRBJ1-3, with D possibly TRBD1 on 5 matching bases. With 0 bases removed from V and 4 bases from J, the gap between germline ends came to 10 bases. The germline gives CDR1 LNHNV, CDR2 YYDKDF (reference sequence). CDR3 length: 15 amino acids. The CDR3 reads CATSREATAGNTIYF. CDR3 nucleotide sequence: TGTGCCACCAGCAGAGAGGCGACAGCCGGAAACACCATATATTTT.

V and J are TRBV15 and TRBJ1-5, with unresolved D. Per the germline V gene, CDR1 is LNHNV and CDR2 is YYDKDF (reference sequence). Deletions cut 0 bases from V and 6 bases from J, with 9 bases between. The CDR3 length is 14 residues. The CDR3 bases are TGTGCCACCAGCAGAGATCTTAAGAGTCAGCCCCAGCATTTT. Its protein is CATSRDLKSQPQHF.

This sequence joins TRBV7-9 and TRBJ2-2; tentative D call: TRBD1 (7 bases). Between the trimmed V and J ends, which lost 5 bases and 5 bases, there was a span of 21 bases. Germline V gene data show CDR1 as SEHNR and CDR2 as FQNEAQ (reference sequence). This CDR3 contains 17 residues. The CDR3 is CASSPIGGGVFTGELFF. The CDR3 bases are TGTGCCAGCAGCCCTATTGGAGGGGGCGTATTTACCGGGGAGCTGTTTTTT.

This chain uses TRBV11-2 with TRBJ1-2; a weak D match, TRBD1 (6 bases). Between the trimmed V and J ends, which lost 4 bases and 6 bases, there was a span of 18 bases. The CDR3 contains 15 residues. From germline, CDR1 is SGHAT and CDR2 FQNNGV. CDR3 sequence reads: CASSSRQALKDGYTF. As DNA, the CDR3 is TGTGCCAGCAGCTCTCGACAGGCCCTTAAGGATGGCTACACCTTC.

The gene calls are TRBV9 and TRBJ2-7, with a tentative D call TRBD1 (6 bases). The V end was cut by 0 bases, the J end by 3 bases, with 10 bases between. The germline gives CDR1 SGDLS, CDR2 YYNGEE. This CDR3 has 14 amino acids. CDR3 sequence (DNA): TGTGCCAGCAGCGTAGCAATAGGGGGCTACGAGCAGTACTTC. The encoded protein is CASSVAIGGYEQYF.

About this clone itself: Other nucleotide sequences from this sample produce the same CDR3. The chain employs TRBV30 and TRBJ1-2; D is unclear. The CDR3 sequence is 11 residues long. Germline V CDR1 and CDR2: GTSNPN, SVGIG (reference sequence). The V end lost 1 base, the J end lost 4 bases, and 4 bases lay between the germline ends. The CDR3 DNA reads TGTGCCTGGAGTGCGGGCTATGGCTACACCTTC. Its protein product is CAWSAGYGYTF.

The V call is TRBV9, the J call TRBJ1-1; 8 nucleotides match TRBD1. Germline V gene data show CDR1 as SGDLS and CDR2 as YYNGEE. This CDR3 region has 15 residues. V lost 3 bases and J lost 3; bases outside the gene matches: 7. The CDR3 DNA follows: TGTGCCAGCAGCGAGGAGACAGGGGTATACACTGAAGCTTTCTTT. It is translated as CASSEETGVYTEAFF.

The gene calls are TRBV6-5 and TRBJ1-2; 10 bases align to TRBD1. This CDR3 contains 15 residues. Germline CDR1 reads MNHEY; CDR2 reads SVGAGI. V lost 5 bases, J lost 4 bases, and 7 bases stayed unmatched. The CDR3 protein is CASSRTRDRGYGYTF. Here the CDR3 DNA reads TGTGCCAGCAGTCGAACCCGGGACAGGGGCTATGGCTACACCTTC.

CDR3 region: CASSPPLAGPTDTQYF. DNA for the CDR3: TGTGCCAGCAGTCCCCCACTAGCGGGACCTACAGATACGCAGTATTTT. The V gene is TRBV27, the J gene TRBJ2-3, with 10 bases identical to TRBD2. CDR3 length: 16 residues. Germline CDR1 MNHEY, CDR2 SMNVEV (reference sequence). The V gene end was trimmed by 5 bases and the J gene end by 3 bases; junction bases not matched to a gene: 8.

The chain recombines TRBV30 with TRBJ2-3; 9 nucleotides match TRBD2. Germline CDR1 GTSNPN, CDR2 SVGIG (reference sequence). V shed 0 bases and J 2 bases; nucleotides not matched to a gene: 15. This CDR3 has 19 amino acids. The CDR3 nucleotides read TGTGCCTGGAGTGTAAGATGGGTTCCCCTAGCGGGGCCCACAGATACGCAGTATTTT. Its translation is CAWSVRWVPLAGPTDTQYF.

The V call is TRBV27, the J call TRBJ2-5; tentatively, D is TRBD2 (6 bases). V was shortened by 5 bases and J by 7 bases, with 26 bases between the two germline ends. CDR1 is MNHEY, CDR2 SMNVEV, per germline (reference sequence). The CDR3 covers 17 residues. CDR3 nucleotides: TGTGCCAGCAGTCCCGCGGGTGGGGGGTCTGCTCGTACGACCCAGTACTTC. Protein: CASSPAGGGSARTTQYF.

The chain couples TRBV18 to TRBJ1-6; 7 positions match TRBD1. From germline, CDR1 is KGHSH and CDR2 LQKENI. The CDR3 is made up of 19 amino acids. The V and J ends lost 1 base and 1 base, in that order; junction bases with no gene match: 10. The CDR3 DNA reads TGTGCCAGCTCACCACAGGAGGGGGCGGTTAGTTCCTATAATTCACCCCTCCACTTT. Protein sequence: CASSPQEGAVSSYNSPLHF.

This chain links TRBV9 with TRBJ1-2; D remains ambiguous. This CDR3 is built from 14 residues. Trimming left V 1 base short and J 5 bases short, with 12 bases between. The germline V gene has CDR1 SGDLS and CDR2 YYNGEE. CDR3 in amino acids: CASSVQGGFYGYTF. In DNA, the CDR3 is TGTGCCAGCAGCGTACAAGGAGGGTTTTATGGCTACACCTTC.

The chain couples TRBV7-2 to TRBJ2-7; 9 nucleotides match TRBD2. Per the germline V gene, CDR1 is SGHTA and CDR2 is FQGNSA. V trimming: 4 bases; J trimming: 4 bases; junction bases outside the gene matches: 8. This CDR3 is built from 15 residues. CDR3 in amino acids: CASSSTGTSIYEQYF. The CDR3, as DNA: TGTGCCAGCAGCTCCACCGGGACTAGCATTTACGAGCAGTACTTC.

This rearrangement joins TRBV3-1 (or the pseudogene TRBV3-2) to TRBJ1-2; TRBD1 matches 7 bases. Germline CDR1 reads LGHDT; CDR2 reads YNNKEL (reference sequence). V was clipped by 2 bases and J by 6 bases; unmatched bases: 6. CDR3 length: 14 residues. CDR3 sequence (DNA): TGTGCCAGCAGCCAACTAAGGGACAGTCATGGCTACACCTTC. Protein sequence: CASSQLRDSHGYTF.

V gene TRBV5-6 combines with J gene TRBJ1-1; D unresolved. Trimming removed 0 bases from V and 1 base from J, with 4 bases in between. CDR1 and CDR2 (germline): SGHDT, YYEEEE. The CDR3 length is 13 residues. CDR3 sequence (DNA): TGTGCCAGCAGCTTGGCCAGGAACACTGAAGCTTTCTTT. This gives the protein CASSLARNTEAFF.

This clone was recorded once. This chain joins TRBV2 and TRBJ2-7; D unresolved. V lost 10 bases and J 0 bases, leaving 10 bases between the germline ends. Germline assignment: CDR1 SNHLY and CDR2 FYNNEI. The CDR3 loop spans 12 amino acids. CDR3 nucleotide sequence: TGTGCCACCTCGTACTCCTCCTACGAGCAGTACTTC. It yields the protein CATSYSSYEQYF.

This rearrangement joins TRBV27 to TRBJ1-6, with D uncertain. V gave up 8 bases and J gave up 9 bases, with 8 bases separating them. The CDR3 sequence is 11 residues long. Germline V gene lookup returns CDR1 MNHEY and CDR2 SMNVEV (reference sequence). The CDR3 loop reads CASGSGSPLHF. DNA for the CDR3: TGTGCCAGCGGCTCGGGTTCACCCCTCCACTTT.

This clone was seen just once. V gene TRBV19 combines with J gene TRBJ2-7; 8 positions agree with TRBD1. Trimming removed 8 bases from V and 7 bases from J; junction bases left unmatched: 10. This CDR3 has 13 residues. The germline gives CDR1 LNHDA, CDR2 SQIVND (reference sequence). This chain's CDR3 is CASGVTGAWEQYF. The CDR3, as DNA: TGTGCCAGTGGAGTGACAGGGGCGTGGGAGCAGTACTTC. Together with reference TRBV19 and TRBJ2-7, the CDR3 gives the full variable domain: DGGITQSPKYLFRKEGQNVTLSCEQNLNHDAMYWYRQDPGQGLRLIYYSQIVNDFQKGDIAEGYSVSREKKESFPLTVTSAQKNPTAFYLCASGVTGAWEQYFGPGTRLTVT.

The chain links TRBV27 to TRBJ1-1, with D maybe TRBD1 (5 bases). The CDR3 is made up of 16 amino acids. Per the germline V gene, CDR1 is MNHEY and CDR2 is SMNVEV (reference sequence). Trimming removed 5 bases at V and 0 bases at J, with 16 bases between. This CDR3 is CASSPEVTAMNTEAFF. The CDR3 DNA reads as TGTGCCAGCAGTCCTGAGGTGACAGCTATGAACACTGAAGCTTTCTTT.

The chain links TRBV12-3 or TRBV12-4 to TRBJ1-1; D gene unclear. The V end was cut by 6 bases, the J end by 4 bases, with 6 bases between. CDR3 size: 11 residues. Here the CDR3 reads CASRISTEAFF. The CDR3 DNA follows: TGTGCCAGCAGAATTAGCACTGAAGCTTTCTTT.